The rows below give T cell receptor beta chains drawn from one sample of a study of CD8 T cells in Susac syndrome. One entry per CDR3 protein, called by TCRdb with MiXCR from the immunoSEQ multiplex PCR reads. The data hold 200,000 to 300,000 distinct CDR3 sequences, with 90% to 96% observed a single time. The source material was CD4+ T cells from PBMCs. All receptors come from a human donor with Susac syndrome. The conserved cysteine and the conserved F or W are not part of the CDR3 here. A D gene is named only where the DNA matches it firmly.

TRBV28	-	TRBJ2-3	ASSYSGPGGQDTQY
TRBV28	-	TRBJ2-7	ASSLAPHGTLAYEQY
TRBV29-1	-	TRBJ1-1	SVEARGDTEAF
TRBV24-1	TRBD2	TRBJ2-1	ATSDRGTSGRARLYNEQF
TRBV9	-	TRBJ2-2	ASSVVIAGTGELF
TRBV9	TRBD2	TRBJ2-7	ASSAQGLAGGEQY
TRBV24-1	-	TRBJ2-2	ATSRTELLANTGELF
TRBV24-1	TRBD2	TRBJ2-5	ATSGPHNSGFQETQY
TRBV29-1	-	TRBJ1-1	TLKLATEAF
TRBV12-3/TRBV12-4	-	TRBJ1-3	ASSLDGYFSENTIY
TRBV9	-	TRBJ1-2	ASSVSPGEAGYT
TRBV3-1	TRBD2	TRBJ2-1	ASSPGTAGGRGEQF
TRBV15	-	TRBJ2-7	ATSEVNHEQY
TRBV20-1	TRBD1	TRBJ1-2	SARDATGLGVSST
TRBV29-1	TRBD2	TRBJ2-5	SVVAGGTETQY
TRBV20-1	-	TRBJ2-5	SARRGSRKETQY